The 32 T cell receptor beta chains presented below share a single source sample, sequenced in a study of identical twins. TCRdb reanalysed the 5' RACE reads using MiXCR and keeps one entry per CDR3 protein. Altogether under 300,000 distinct CDR3 sequences are present, roughly 13% being singletons, with the ten largest covering more than 3.5%. This sample was also put to use in a study of yellow fever vaccine responses in identical twins.

The sequenced sample was memory (CD45RO+) T cells sorted from blood. These receptor sequences come from a woman aged 18-29 years in good health.

This clonotype was seen only a few times. The CDR3 DNA sequence: TGTGCCAGCAGCTTAGAGGCAGGGTTTACTGAAAAACTGTTTTTT. It translates to CASSLEAGFTEKLFF. This chain uses TRBV7-8 with TRBJ1-4; a possible D gene is TRBD1 (5 bases). V lost 1 base and J 7 bases, leaving 13 bases between the germline ends. The CDR3 length is 15 residues. CDR1 and CDR2 from the germline V gene are SGHVS and FQNEAQ.

This clonotype was seen more than once but under ten times. CDR3 DNA: TGTGCCATCGGAGGACAGCGCAATGAGCAGTTCTTC. It encodes CAIGGQRNEQFF. The rearrangement joins TRBV10-3 to TRBJ2-1; a weak D match, TRBD1 (6 bases). Germline values: CDR1 ENHRY, CDR2 SYGVKD. Trimming stripped 8 bases from V and 6 bases from J, with 11 bases between. The CDR3 is made up of 12 amino acids.

V gene TRBV5-1 combines with J gene TRBJ2-7; D is perhaps TRBD1 (5 bases). Germline V CDR1 and CDR2: SGHRS, YFSETQ. Deletions cut 0 bases from V and 5 bases from J, with 9 bases between. The CDR3 has 13 residues. The CDR3 DNA sequence: TGCGCCAGCAGCTTGGTAGGGGTAAACGAGCAGTACTTC. Residues: CASSLVGVNEQYF.

This clonotype has at least ten counts. The J gene is TRBJ2-5, the V gene TRBV7-8; no firm D call. The CDR3 sequence is 14 residues long. Trimming removed 0 bases from V and 3 bases from J, with 8 bases in between. Germline V CDR1 and CDR2: SGHVS, FQNEAQ. The CDR3 loop reads CASSLAGLEETQYF. CDR3 sequence (DNA): TGTGCCAGCAGCTTAGCAGGTCTAGAAGAGACCCAGTACTTC.

The gene calls are TRBV2 and TRBJ1-5, with 8 bases lining up with TRBD1. CDR3 length: 13 residues. CDR1 is SNHLY, CDR2 FYNNEI, per germline. The trim removed 7 bases at V and 3 bases at J, leaving 2 bases unmatched. DNA of the CDR3: TGTGCCAGCACCCAGGGGGCCAATCAGCCCCAGCATTTT. Translating gives CASTQGANQPQHF.

This clonotype was counted a few times. The chain combines TRBV28 with TRBJ1-6, with D tentatively TRBD1 (5 bases). The germline V gene has CDR1 MDHEN and CDR2 SYDVKM. The V gene lost 5 bases and the J gene lost 6 bases, with 14 bases spanning the gap. This CDR3 has 15 residues. CDR3 bases: TGTGCCAGCAGTCCCGGGGACCTAGCTAATTCACCCCTCCACTTT. This gives the protein CASSPGDLANSPLHF.

This clonotype has more than one count but fewer than ten. The CDR3 sequence: CASSTTSGSFYNEQFF. CDR3 DNA: TGTGCCAGCAGTACCACTAGCGGGAGTTTCTACAATGAGCAGTTCTTC. This chain connects TRBV28 to TRBJ2-1, with 11 bases that match TRBD2. Trimming removed 5 bases from V and 3 bases from J; junction bases left unmatched: 6. Germline CDR1 reads MDHEN; CDR2 reads SYDVKM. The CDR3 totals 16 residues. Together with reference TRBV28 and TRBJ2-1, the CDR3 gives the full variable domain: DVKVTQSSRYLVKRTGEKVFLECVQDMDHENMFWYRQDPGLGLRLIYFSYDVKMKEKGDIPEGYSVSREKKERFSLILESASTNQTSMYLCASSTTSGSFYNEQFFGPGTRLTVL.

V is TRBV7-2 and J is TRBJ2-7, with 12 bases aligning to TRBD2. Germline trimming cut 2 bases from V and 2 bases from J; bases unmatched to any gene: 7. From germline, CDR1 is SGHTA and CDR2 FQGNSA. The CDR3 extends over 17 amino acids. CDR3 amino acids: CASSLFPLAGGTYEQYF. DNA of the CDR3: TGTGCCAGCAGCTTATTTCCACTAGCGGGAGGTACCTACGAGCAGTACTTC.

This clonotype was seen only a few times. The chain uses TRBV7-2 and TRBJ2-7, with 7 bases identical to TRBD1. Per germline, CDR1 SGHTA and CDR2 FQGNSA. V was pared by 5 bases and J by 7 bases, with 8 bases of the junction left unmatched. The CDR3 spans 13 residues. The CDR3 DNA is TGTGCCAGCAGCAACAGGGGTGTGGGAGAGCAGTACTTC. Translation gives CASSNRGVGEQYF.

V gene TRBV6-2 or TRBV6-3 combines with J gene TRBJ2-1; 9 bases match TRBD2. Germline V gene sequence: CDR1 MNHEY, CDR2 SVGEGT. Trimming removed 9 bases from V and 8 bases from J; junction bases left unmatched: 8. The CDR3 runs 13 residues. Here the CDR3 reads CARAGGLIYEQFF. The CDR3 region has the DNA TGTGCCAGGGCGGGGGGGCTTATCTATGAGCAGTTCTTC.

V usage is TRBV11-2 and J usage is TRBJ1-5; D not certain. Deletions cut 1 base from V and 2 bases from J, with 9 bases between. The germline V gene encodes CDR1 SGHAT and CDR2 FQNNGV. There are 15 residues in the CDR3. The CDR3 DNA reads as TGTGCCAGCAGCTTAGGCACAAACGGCAATCAGCCCCAGCATTTT. Translation: CASSLGTNGNQPQHF. The variable domain in full, with the rest retrieved from reference TRBV11-2 and TRBJ1-5, is EAGVAQSPRYKIIEKRQSVAFWCNPISGHATLYWYQQILGQGPKLLIQFQNNGVVDDSQLPKDRFSAERLKGVDSTLKIQPAKLEDSAVYLCASSLGTNGNQPQHFGDGTRLSIL.

This clonotype has a handful of counts. The V call is TRBV7-9, the J call TRBJ2-7, with unresolved D. Germline loops: CDR1 SEHNR, CDR2 FQNEAQ (reference sequence). Trimming took off 3 bases at V and 5 bases at J, with 8 bases between the two ends. CDR3 size: 12 residues. DNA for the CDR3: TGTGCCAGCAGCTTGGTACGGGACGAGCAGTACTTC. This gives the protein CASSLVRDEQYF.

CDR3 in DNA: TGTGCCAGCAGCCGGGGCCGAGGCGGCAGGGGGCGAGAGCAGTACTTC. The encoded protein is CASSRGRGGRGREQYF. The J gene is TRBJ2-7, the V gene TRBV3-1, with TRBD1 identical over 8 bases. Germline CDR1 reads LGHDT; CDR2 reads YNNKEL (reference sequence). The V and J ends lost 4 bases and 7 bases, in that order; junction bases with no gene match: 15. The CDR3 is 16 residues long.

The table lists this clonotype with a few counts. V is TRBV7-9 and J is TRBJ2-2, with D maybe TRBD1 (6 bases). The CDR3 is 16 amino acids. Germline CDR1 is SEHNR and CDR2 is FQNEAQ (reference sequence). Trimming cost V 5 bases and J 2 bases, with 15 bases left between them. In DNA form, the CDR3 reads TGTGCCAGCAGCCCAAGAGGGGGAAGCAACACCGGGGAGCTGTTTTTT. Encoded protein: CASSPRGGSNTGELFF.

This clonotype was recorded many times. The gene calls are TRBV18 and TRBJ1-1; a possible D gene is TRBD1 (5 bases). CDR1 KGHSH and CDR2 LQKENI come from the germline V gene. V gave up 1 base and J gave up 5 bases, with 17 bases separating them. The CDR3 runs 16 residues. The CDR3 DNA sequence: TGTGCCAGCTCACCACAGGTCGGCAGGGTAGGAACTGAAGCTTTCTTT. Its protein product is CASSPQVGRVGTEAFF.

J is TRBJ2-1 and V is TRBV29-1; the D gene is possibly TRBD1 (5 bases). In germline, CDR1 is SQVTM, CDR2 ANQGSEA. The CDR3 sequence is 12 residues long. Trimming stripped 7 bases from V and 4 bases from J, with 11 bases between. The CDR3 sequence is CSGGLGYNEQFF. Written as DNA, the CDR3 is TGCAGCGGGGGCCTGGGATACAATGAGCAGTTCTTC.

In this sample, this clonotype turned up a few times. The chain couples TRBV15 to TRBJ2-1; 8 bases fit TRBD2. V was pared by 5 bases and J by 4 bases, with 10 bases of the junction left unmatched. The CDR3 contains 16 residues. Germline CDR1 reads LNHNV; CDR2 reads YYDKDF (reference sequence). As DNA, the CDR3 is TGTGCCACCAGCTCCCAGACTAGCGCCGGTTACAATGAGCAGTTCTTC. This gives the protein CATSSQTSAGYNEQFF.

At least ten counts were recorded for this clonotype. The V and J genes are TRBV13 and TRBJ2-7, with D perhaps TRBD2 (6 bases). The V end was cut by 4 bases, the J end by 6 bases, with 16 bases between. This CDR3 spans 14 amino acids. Germline CDR1 is PRHDT and CDR2 is FYEKMQ (reference sequence). In DNA form, the CDR3 reads TGTGCCAGCAGCTCCTTTCGGGAGTTCCCCGAGCAGTACTTC. Translation gives CASSSFREFPEQYF.

This clonotype was counted a few times. The V call is TRBV6-2 or TRBV6-3, the J call TRBJ2-7; 12 positions agree with TRBD2. With 0 bases clipped from V and 6 bases from J, the junction kept 3 bases outside the gene matches. CDR1 is MNHEY, CDR2 SVGEGT, per germline. The CDR3 sequence is 15 residues long. Written as DNA, the CDR3 is TGTGCCAGCAGTTACTCGACTAGCGGGAGTGCCGAGCAGTACTTC. Translation: CASSYSTSGSAEQYF.

The chain recombines TRBV5-1 with TRBJ2-5, with D maybe TRBD2 (6 bases). In germline, CDR1 is SGHRS, CDR2 YFSETQ. V was pared by 1 base and J by 0 bases, with 10 bases between. The CDR3 runs 15 residues. The CDR3 coding sequence is TGCGCCAGCAGCTTGTTTGGGGACTACCAAGAGACCCAGTACTTC. Its protein product is CASSLFGDYQETQYF.

The rearrangement links TRBV7-9 to TRBJ2-4; 8 bases match TRBD1. Germline lookup yields CDR1 SEHNR and CDR2 FQNEAQ (reference sequence). The CDR3 totals 14 residues. Trimming cost V 5 bases and J 6 bases; bases outside gene matches: 6. CDR3: CASSPGGTGNIQYF. The CDR3 nucleotides are TGTGCCAGCAGCCCAGGAGGGACAGGAAACATTCAGTACTTC.

This clonotype was detected a few times. The V call is TRBV11-2, the J call TRBJ1-4; maybe TRBD1 (5 bases). V was pared by 4 bases and J by 4 bases, with 10 bases between. The CDR3 has 14 amino acids. Germline lookup yields CDR1 SGHAT and CDR2 FQNNGV. The CDR3 DNA reads TGTGCCAGCAGCTCCAGACAGAGTAATGAAAAACTGTTTTTT. Its translation: CASSSRQSNEKLFF.

This clonotype appeared a few times. The chain employs TRBV12-3 or TRBV12-4 and TRBJ1-2; D unclear. Trimming removed 4 bases from V and 8 bases from J, with 14 bases in between. The CDR3 sequence is 13 residues long. This CDR3 reads CASSSPLTAGYTF. CDR3 nucleotide sequence: TGTGCCAGCAGTTCTCCCCTTACTGCGGGCTACACCTTC.

The chain has TRBV10-3 and TRBJ1-3; TRBD1 aligns across 8 bases. The CDR3 runs 14 residues. Germline-derived CDR1 and CDR2 are ENHRY and SYGVKD. V lost 6 bases, J lost 4 bases, and 5 bases stayed unmatched. CDR3 in DNA: TGTGCCATCAGGATGGACAGGGCCGGAAACACCATATATTTT. Protein sequence: CAIRMDRAGNTIYF.

This clonotype was seen a handful of times. Written as DNA, the CDR3 is TGCGCCAGCAGCTTGTCGGCTTCCCATAGGGCCGAGCAGTTCTTC. It translates to CASSLSASHRAEQFF. The chain combines TRBV5-1 with TRBJ2-1, with D hard to call. Trimming took 1 base from V and 10 from J, leaving 18 bases between them. This CDR3 contains 15 residues. Germline assignment: CDR1 SGHRS and CDR2 YFSETQ.

This clonotype turned up a few times. The chain joins TRBV6-5 to TRBJ1-1; 7 bases fit TRBD1. With V trimmed by 2 bases and J by 8 bases, 11 bases remained unmatched. This CDR3 is 15 amino acids long. CDR1 is MNHEY and CDR2 is SVGAGI in the germline V gene. Here the CDR3 reads CASSYALPGQREAFF. In DNA, the CDR3 is TGTGCCAGCAGTTACGCACTACCGGGACAGAGGGAAGCTTTCTTT.

The chain recombines TRBV29-1 with TRBJ1-1; unclear D gene. CDR3 length: 13 residues. The V end was cut by 7 bases, the J end by 1 base, with 13 bases between. The germline gives CDR1 SQVTM, CDR2 ANQGSEA. In nucleotides, the CDR3 is TGCAGCGCAGTGGGTGGGTGGAACACTGAAGCTTTCTTT. It translates to CSAVGGWNTEAFF. Full variable domain (remainder filled in from reference TRBV29-1 and TRBJ1-1): SAVISQKPSRDICQRGTSLTIQCQVDSQVTMMFWYRQQPGQSLTLIATANQGSEATYESGFVIDKFPISRPNLTFSTLTVSNMSPEDSSIYLCSAVGGWNTEAFFGQGTRLTVV.

The chain has TRBV6-2 or TRBV6-3 and TRBJ2-1; 9 nucleotides line up with TRBD2. Germline lookup yields CDR1 MNHEY and CDR2 SVGEGT. V trimming: 5 bases; J trimming: 10 bases; junction bases outside the gene matches: 15. This CDR3 is 16 amino acids long. This CDR3 reads CASSRTGTSPYVEQFF. DNA for the CDR3: TGTGCCAGCAGTCGAACCGGGACTAGCCCCTACGTGGAGCAGTTCTTC.

This clonotype was counted a few times. The chain uses TRBV15 and TRBJ2-7; 8 bases match TRBD1. The germline V gene encodes CDR1 LNHNV and CDR2 YYDKDF (reference sequence). V shed 8 bases, J shed 2 bases, and the junction held 5 bases outside the gene matches. The CDR3 contains 13 residues. The CDR3 loop reads CATATGEAYEQYF. CDR3 nucleotide sequence: TGTGCCACCGCGACAGGGGAGGCCTACGAGCAGTACTTC.

This clonotype has a handful of counts. The chain links TRBV2 to TRBJ1-4, with 10 bases lining up with TRBD1. The junction had 4 bases not matched to a gene; V was cut back by 5 bases and J by 7 bases. The CDR3 runs 14 residues. Germline CDR1 is SNHLY and CDR2 is FYNNEI. The CDR3 is CASSRDRGGEKLFF. CDR3 bases: TGTGCCAGCAGTCGGGACAGGGGTGGTGAAAAACTGTTTTTT.

This clonotype has just a few counts. The chain has TRBV28 and TRBJ1-4; D remains ambiguous. Germline loops: CDR1 MDHEN, CDR2 SYDVKM. V was trimmed by 1 base and J by 3 bases, leaving 21 bases between them. CDR3 length equals 19 residues. The CDR3 DNA reads TGTGCCAGCAGTTTATTTGGGATCGGTCAGAGACACCCTAATGAAAAACTGTTTTTT. This codes for CASSLFGIGQRHPNEKLFF. Filled out from reference TRBV28 and TRBJ1-4, the complete variable domain reads DVKVTQSSRYLVKRTGEKVFLECVQDMDHENMFWYRQDPGLGLRLIYFSYDVKMKEKGDIPEGYSVSREKKERFSLILESASTNQTSMYLCASSLFGIGQRHPNEKLFFGSGTQLSVL.

V gene TRBV20-1 combines with J gene TRBJ2-7, with 7 positions matching TRBD1. Germline V CDR1 and CDR2: DFQATT, SNEGSKA (reference sequence). The length of the CDR3 is 16 residues. The junction had 12 bases not matched to a gene; V was cut back by 3 bases and J by 1 base. This chain's CDR3 is CSASGFLTGSSYEQYF. As DNA, the CDR3 is TGCAGTGCTAGCGGGTTCCTGACAGGGTCGTCCTACGAGCAGTACTTC.